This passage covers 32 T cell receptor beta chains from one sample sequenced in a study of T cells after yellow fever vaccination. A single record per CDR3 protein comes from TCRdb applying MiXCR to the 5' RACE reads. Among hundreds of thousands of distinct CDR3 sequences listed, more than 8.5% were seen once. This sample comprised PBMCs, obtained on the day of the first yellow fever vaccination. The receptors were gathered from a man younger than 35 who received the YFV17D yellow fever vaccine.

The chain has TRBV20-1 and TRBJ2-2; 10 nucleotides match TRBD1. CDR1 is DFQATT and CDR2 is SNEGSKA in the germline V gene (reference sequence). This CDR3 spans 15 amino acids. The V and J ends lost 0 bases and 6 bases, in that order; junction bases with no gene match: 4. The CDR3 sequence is CSAREGGTGAGELFF. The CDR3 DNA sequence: TGCAGTGCTAGAGAGGGTGGGACAGGGGCCGGGGAGCTGTTTTTT.

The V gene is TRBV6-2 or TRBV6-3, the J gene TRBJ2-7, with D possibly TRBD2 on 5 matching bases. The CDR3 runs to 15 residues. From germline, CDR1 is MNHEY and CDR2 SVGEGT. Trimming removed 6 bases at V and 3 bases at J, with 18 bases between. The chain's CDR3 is CASSRPGGLVYEQYF. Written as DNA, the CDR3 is TGTGCCAGCAGCCGCCCTGGAGGATTGGTCTACGAGCAGTACTTC.

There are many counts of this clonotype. DNA for the CDR3: TGTGCCAGCAGCTCCCGGGACAGGGGGCTAATGAACACTGAAGCTTTCTTT. This encodes CASSSRDRGLMNTEAFF. The chain carries TRBV7-9 and TRBJ1-1; 12 bases match TRBD1. Losses at the gene ends were 4 bases for V and 0 bases for J; bases not matched to a gene: 6. CDR1 SEHNR and CDR2 FQNEAQ come from the germline V gene (reference sequence). The CDR3 runs 17 residues.

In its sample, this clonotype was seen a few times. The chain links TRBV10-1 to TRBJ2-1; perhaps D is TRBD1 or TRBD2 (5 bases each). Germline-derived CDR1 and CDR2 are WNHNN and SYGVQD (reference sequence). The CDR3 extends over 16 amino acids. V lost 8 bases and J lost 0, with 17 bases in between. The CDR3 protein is CASSNPGALSYNEQFF. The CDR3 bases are TGCGCCAGCTCTAATCCCGGGGCCCTCTCCTACAATGAGCAGTTCTTC.

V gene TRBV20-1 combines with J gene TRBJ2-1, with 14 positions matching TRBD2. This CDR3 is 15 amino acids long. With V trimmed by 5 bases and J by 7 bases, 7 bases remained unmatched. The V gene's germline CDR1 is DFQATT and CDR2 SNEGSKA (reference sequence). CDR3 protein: CSAPRTSGGINEQFF. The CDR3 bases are TGCAGTGCTCCGAGGACTAGCGGGGGGATTAATGAGCAGTTCTTC.

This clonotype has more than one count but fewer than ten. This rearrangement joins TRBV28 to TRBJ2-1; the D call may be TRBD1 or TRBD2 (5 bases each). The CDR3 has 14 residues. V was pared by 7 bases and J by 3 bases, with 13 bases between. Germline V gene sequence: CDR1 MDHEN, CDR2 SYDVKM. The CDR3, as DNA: TGTGCCAGCAATGGGGGAAGGGGCTACAATGAGCAGTTCTTC. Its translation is CASNGGRGYNEQFF.

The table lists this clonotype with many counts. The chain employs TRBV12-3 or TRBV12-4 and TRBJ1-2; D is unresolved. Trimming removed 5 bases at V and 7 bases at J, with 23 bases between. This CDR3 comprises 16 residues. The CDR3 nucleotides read TGTGCCAGCAGTCGCGAATTTGGCCAGGCAATAAGTGGCTACACCTTC. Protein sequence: CASSREFGQAISGYTF.

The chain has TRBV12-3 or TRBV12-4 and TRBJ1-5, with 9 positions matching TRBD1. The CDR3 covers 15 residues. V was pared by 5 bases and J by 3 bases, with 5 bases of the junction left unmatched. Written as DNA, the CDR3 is TGTGCCAGCAGTCATACAGGGGGCGTCAATCAGCCCCAGCATTTT. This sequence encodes CASSHTGGVNQPQHF.

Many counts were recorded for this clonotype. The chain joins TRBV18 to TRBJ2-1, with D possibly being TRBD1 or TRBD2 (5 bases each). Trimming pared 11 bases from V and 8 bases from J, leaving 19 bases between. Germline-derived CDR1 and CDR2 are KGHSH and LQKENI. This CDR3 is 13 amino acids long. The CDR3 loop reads CAGTGTRGHEQFF. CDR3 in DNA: TGTGCCGGCACCGGGACGCGTGGGCATGAGCAGTTCTTC.

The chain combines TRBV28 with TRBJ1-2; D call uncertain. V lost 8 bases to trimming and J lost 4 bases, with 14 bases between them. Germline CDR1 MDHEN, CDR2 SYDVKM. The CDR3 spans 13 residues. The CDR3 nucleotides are TGTGCCAGCGCGTGGGTTGGGGTCTATGGCTACACCTTC. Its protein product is CASAWVGVYGYTF.

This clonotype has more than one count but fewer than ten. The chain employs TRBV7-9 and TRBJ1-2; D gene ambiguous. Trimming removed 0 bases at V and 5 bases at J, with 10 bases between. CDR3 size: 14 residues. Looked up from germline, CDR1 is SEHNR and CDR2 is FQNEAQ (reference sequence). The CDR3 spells CASSLAVTRYGYTF. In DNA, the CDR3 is TGTGCCAGCAGCTTAGCCGTTACACGATATGGCTACACCTTC.

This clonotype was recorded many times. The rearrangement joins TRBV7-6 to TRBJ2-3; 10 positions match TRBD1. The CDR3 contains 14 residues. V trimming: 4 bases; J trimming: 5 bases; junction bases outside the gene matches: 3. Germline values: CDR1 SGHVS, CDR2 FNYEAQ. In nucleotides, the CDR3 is TGTGCCAGCAGCTCGGGACAGGGGAGAGATACGCAGTATTTT. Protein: CASSSGQGRDTQYF.

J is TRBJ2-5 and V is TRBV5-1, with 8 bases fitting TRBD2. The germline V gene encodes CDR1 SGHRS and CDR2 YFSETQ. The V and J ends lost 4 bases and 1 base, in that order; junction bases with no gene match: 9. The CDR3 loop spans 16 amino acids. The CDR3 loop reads CASSGGNSGVQETQYF. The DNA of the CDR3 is TGCGCCAGCAGCGGGGGAAATAGCGGGGTCCAAGAGACCCAGTACTTC.

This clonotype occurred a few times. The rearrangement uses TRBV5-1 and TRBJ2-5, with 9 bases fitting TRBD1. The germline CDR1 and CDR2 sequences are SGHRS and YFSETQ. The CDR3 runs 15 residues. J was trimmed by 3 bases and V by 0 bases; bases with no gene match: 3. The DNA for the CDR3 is TGCGCCAGCAGCTTGGCGGGACAGGGCAAAGAGACCCAGTACTTC. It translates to CASSLAGQGKETQYF.

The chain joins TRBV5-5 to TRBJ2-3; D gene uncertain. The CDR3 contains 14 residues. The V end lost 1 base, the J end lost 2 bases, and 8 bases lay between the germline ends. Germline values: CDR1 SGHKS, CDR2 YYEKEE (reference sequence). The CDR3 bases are TGTGCCAGCAGCTTGTCTCAGTACACAGATACGCAGTATTTT. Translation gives CASSLSQYTDTQYF.

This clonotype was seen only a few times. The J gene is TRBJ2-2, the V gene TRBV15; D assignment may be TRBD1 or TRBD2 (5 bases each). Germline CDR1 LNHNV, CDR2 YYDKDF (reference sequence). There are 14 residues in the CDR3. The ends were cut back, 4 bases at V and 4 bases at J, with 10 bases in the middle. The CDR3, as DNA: TGTGCCACCAGCATCGCTGGGACCACCGGGGAGCTGTTTTTT. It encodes CATSIAGTTGELFF.

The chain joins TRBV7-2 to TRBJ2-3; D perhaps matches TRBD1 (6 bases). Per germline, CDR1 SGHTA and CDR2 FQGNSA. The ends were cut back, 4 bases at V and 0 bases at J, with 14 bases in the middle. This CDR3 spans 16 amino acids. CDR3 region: CASSSYRVASTDTQYF. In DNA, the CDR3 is TGTGCCAGCAGCTCGTACAGGGTTGCTAGCACAGATACGCAGTATTTT.

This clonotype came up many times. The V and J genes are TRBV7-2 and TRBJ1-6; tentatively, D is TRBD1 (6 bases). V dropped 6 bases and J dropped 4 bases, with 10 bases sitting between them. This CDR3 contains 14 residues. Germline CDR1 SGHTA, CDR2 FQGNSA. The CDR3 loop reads CASSLGTYNSPLHF. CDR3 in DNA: TGTGCCAGCAGTCTGGGGACATATAATTCACCCCTCCACTTT.

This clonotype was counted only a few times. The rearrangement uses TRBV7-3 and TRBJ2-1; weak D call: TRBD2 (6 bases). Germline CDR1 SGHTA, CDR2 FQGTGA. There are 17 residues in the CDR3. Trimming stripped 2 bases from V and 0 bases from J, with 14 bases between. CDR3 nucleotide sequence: TGTGCCAGCAGCTTATTGATACGGGGGAGCTCCTACAATGAGCAGTTCTTC. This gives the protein CASSLLIRGSSYNEQFF.

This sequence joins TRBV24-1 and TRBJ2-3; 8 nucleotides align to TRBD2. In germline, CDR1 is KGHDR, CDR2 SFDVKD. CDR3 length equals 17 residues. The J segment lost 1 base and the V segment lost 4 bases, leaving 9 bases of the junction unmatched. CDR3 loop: CATSDHGLADGTDTQYF. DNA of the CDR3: TGTGCCACCAGTGACCACGGACTAGCTGATGGCACAGATACGCAGTATTTT.

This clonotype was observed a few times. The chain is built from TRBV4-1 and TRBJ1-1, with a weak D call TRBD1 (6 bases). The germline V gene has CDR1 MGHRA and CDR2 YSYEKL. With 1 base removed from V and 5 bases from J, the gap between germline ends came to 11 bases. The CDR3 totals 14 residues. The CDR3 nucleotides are TGCGCCAGCAGCCAAGGGGGGCTAGGGACTGAAGCTTTCTTT. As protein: CASSQGGLGTEAFF.

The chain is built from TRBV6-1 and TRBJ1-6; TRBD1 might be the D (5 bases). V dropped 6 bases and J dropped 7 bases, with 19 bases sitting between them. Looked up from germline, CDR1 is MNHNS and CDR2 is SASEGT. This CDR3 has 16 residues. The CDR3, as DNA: TGTGCCAGCAGAAATACAGGAGTTTACCCGAATTCACCCCTCCACTTT. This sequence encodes CASRNTGVYPNSPLHF.

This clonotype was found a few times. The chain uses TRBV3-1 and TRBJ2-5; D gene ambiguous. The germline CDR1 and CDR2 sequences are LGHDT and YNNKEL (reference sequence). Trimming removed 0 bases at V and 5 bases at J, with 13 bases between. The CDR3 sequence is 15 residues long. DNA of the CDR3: TGTGCCAGCAGCCAAGATCGCCTAGAAGGGGAGACCCAGTACTTC. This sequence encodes CASSQDRLEGETQYF.

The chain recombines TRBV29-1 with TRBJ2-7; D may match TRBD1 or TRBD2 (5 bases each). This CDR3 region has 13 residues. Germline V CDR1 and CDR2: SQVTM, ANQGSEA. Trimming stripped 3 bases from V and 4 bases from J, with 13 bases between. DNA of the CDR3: TGCAGCGTTGAGGGTGGGACGGAATACGAGCAGTACTTC. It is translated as CSVEGGTEYEQYF.

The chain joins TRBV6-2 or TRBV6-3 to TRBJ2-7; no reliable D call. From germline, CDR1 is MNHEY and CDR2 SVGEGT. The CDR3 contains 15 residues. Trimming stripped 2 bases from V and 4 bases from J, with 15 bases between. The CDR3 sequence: CASSYLVGVGYEQYF. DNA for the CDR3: TGTGCCAGCAGTTACCTAGTTGGAGTTGGATACGAGCAGTACTTC.

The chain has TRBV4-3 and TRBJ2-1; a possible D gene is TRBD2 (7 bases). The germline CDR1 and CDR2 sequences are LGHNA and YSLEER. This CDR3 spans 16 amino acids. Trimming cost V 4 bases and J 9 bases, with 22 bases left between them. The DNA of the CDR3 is TGCGCCAGCAGCCGAAGGGGGGGGGCCGTGGATAGTGAGCAGTTCTTC. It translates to CASSRRGGAVDSEQFF.

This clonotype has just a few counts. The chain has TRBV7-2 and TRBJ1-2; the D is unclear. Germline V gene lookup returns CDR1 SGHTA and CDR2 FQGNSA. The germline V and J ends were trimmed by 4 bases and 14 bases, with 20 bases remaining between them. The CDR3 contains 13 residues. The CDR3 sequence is CASSSFDRGSLTF. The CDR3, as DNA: TGTGCCAGCAGCTCCTTCGATCGCGGGAGCCTAACCTTC.

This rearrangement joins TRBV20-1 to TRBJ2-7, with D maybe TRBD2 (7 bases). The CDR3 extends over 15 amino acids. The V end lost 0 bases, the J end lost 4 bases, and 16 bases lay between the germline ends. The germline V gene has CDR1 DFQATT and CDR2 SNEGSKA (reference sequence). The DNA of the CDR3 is TGCAGTGCTAGAGATCATCGGGGGGCGGGTTACGAGCAGTACGTC. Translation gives CSARDHRGAGYEQYV.

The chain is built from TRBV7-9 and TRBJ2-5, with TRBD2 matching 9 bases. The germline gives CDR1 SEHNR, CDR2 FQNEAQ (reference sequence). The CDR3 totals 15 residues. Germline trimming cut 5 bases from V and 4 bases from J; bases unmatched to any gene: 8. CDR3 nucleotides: TGTGCCAGCAGCGCGGGGCTGCGGGGGGGAGAGACCCAGTACTTC. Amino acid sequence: CASSAGLRGGETQYF.

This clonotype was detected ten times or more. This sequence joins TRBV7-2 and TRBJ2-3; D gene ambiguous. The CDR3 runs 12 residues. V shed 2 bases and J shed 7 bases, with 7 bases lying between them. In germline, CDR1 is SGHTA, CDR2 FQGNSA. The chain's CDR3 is CASSLLSYTQYF. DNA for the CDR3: TGTGCCAGCAGCTTATTAAGTTATACGCAGTATTTT.

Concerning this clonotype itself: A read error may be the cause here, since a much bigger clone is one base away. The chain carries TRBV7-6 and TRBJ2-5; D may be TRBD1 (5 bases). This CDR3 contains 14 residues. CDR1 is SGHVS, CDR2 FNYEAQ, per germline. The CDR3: CTSSSRPRVETQYF. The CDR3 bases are TGTACCAGCAGCTCTCGACCCAGGGTCGAGACCCAGTACTTC.

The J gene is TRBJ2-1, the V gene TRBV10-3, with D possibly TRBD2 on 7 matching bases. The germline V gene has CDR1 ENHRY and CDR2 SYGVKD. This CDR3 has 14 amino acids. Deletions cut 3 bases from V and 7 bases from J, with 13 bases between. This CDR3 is CAISEGGGLNEQFF. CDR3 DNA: TGTGCCATCAGTGAAGGGGGGGGCCTAAATGAGCAGTTCTTC.